The next 12 T cell receptor beta chains were all read from a single sample in a study of T cell changes during pregnancy in multiple sclerosis. Repertoires were generated with immunoSEQ multiplex PCR, while TCRdb's copy carries only in-frame clones and drops some. There are about 120,000 clones in the sample; about 94% occur only once, and approximately 6.2% lies in the top ten. The sample here was peripheral blood, taken before pregnancy. The receptors were gathered from a female donor with multiple sclerosis, enrolled in a pregnancy study.

The chain combines TRBV5-6 with TRBJ1-2; weak D call: TRBD1 (6 bases). There are 12 residues in the CDR3. Germline V gene lookup returns CDR1 SGHDT and CDR2 YYEEEE. The V end was cut by 7 bases, the J end by 4 bases, with 11 bases between. CDR3 sequence: CASGTPSYGYTF. The DNA for the CDR3 is TGTGCCAGCGGGACACCCTCCTATGGCTACACCTTC.

This clone was seen once. The CDR3, as DNA: TGTGCCAGCAGCTCAAAGAGCGGGAGGCCACTTTTGAACACCGGGGAGCTGTTTTTT. This sequence encodes CASSSKSGRPLLNTGELFF. The chain links TRBV7-9 to TRBJ2-2; 9 bases line up with TRBD2. Germline V lookup: CDR1 SEHNR, CDR2 FQNEAQ (reference sequence). The CDR3 totals 19 residues. J was trimmed by 1 base and V by 4 bases; bases with no gene match: 13.

The chain employs TRBV9 and TRBJ2-3, with D possibly being TRBD2 (6 bases). Germline V gene lookup returns CDR1 SGDLS and CDR2 YYNGEE. The CDR3 totals 13 residues. With 5 bases removed from V and 5 bases from J, the gap between germline ends came to 12 bases. The CDR3 nucleotides read TGTGCCAGCAGTCCCCACGGGGGAGATACGCAGTATTTT. Residues: CASSPHGGDTQYF.

The chain uses TRBV9 and TRBJ2-7; the match to TRBD1 covers 9 bases. Trimming removed 3 bases from V and 5 bases from J; junction bases left unmatched: 9. Germline V lookup: CDR1 SGDLS, CDR2 YYNGEE. This CDR3 is built from 15 residues. CDR3: CASSATGTGSDEQYF. Written as DNA, the CDR3 is TGTGCCAGCAGCGCGACGGGGACAGGGTCCGACGAGCAGTACTTC.

The chain carries TRBV27 and TRBJ2-7, with TRBD2 identical over 8 bases. V was pared by 5 bases and J by 3 bases, with 9 bases of the junction left unmatched. The germline CDR1 and CDR2 sequences are MNHEY and SMNVEV (reference sequence). CDR3 length: 15 residues. CDR3 protein: CASSPGTSKVYEQYF. The CDR3 coding sequence is TGTGCCAGCAGTCCAGGGACTAGTAAAGTCTACGAGCAGTACTTC.

The genes are TRBV18 and TRBJ2-3, with unresolved D. The germline gives CDR1 KGHSH, CDR2 LQKENI. CDR3 length equals 14 residues. Deletions cut 0 bases from V and 0 bases from J, with 4 bases between. The CDR3 reads CASSPPSSTDTQYF. CDR3 nucleotides: TGTGCCAGCTCACCACCGTCTAGCACAGATACGCAGTATTTT.

The chain is built from TRBV19 and TRBJ1-1; possible D gene TRBD1, 6 bases. CDR1 is LNHDA, CDR2 SQIVND, per germline (reference sequence). This CDR3 has 15 amino acids. Trimming took off 0 bases at V and 9 bases at J, with 17 bases between the two ends. DNA of the CDR3: TGTGCCAGTAGTATAGATCCTATTAGGGGACACCAAGCTTTCTTT. Protein product: CASSIDPIRGHQAFF.

The chain uses TRBV27 and TRBJ2-7, with 11 bases fitting TRBD2. Germline V gene sequence: CDR1 MNHEY, CDR2 SMNVEV (reference sequence). Trimming at V came to 5 bases and at J to 3 bases, leaving 6 bases not matched to a gene. This CDR3 has 15 amino acids. The CDR3 DNA reads TGTGCCAGCAGTGTTACTAGCGGGAGAGGCTACGAGCAGTACTTC. Its protein product is CASSVTSGRGYEQYF.

The rearrangement uses TRBV7-2 and TRBJ2-5; a possible D gene is TRBD2 (6 bases). V lost 0 bases to trimming and J lost 3 bases, with 8 bases between them. This CDR3 spans 14 amino acids. Germline lookup yields CDR1 SGHTA and CDR2 FQGNSA. The CDR3 sequence is CASSLAAGKETQYF. CDR3 DNA sequence: TGTGCCAGCAGCTTAGCGGCGGGGAAAGAGACCCAGTACTTC.

This chain joins TRBV2 and TRBJ2-5; a weak D match, TRBD2 (6 bases). The V and J ends lost 0 bases and 4 bases respectively, with 12 bases between them. Germline CDR1 and CDR2: SNHLY and FYNNEI. This CDR3 region has 15 residues. The CDR3 sequence is CASSEAIAVRETQYF. Written as DNA, the CDR3 is TGTGCCAGCAGTGAAGCGATAGCGGTGCGAGAGACCCAGTACTTC.

V is TRBV30 and J is TRBJ1-6; TRBD1 aligns across 7 bases. This CDR3 has 16 amino acids. The J segment lost 4 bases and the V segment lost 0 bases, leaving 6 bases of the junction unmatched. The germline V gene encodes CDR1 GTSNPN and CDR2 SVGIG (reference sequence). Here the CDR3 reads CAWSVKLGQYNSPLHF. The CDR3 DNA sequence: TGTGCCTGGAGTGTAAAATTGGGACAGTATAATTCACCCCTCCACTTT.

To note about this clone: Other DNA sequences in the same sample also yield this CDR3. This chain joins TRBV6-1 and TRBJ2-1; the match to TRBD2 covers 8 bases. This CDR3 is built from 14 residues. V lost 10 bases to trimming and J lost 9 bases; unmatched junction nucleotides: 14. Looked up from germline, CDR1 is MNHNS and CDR2 is SASEGT. The CDR3 loop is CATTTPGRAVEQFF. CDR3 coding DNA: TGTGCCACCACAACGCCCGGGAGGGCCGTTGAGCAGTTCTTC.